The source of this T cell receptor beta chain is a study of control samples from healthy donors and cancer patients. Germline lookup yields CDR1 LNHNV and CDR2 YYDKDF (reference sequence). The CDR3 covers 16 residues. Trimming shortened V by 0 bases and J by 1 base, and 10 bases separated the two germline ends. The assay was immunoSEQ multiplex PCR, and TCRdb's table has in-frame clones only and misses some. There are about 80,000 clones in the sample; roughly 91% occur only once, and roughly 6% lies in the top ten. The sample was blood. The chain is built from TRBV15 and TRBJ1-5; D is possibly TRBD1 (5 bases). This sequence was found in a man in his fifties or sixties in good health. The CDR3 region has the DNA TGTGCCACCAGCAGAGAGGGACTCGGAAGCAATCAGCCCCAGCATTTT. It yields the protein CATSREGLGSNQPQHF.